This T cell receptor (beta chain) originates from a study of T cells after yellow fever vaccination. This clonotype was seen many times. TCRdb re-called the 5' RACE reads with MiXCR, one entry per CDR3 protein. The sample has about 260,000 distinct CDR3 sequences; about 5.2% are singletons. CDR3 size: 17 residues. CDR1 LGHNA and CDR2 YNFKEQ come from the germline V gene. V lost 0 bases and J 9 bases, leaving 18 bases between the germline ends. The starting material was CD4+ T cells sorted from PBMCs, obtained on the day of the yellow fever booster vaccination. V and J are TRBV4-2 and TRBJ1-6; D is possibly TRBD1 (6 bases). This TCR was sampled from a man between 18 and 35 years old who received the YFV17D yellow fever vaccine. This CDR3 is CASSQEARGRGGSPLHF. As DNA, the CDR3 is TGTGCCAGCAGCCAAGAGGCGCGTGGGCGAGGGGGTTCACCCCTCCACTTT.